This T cell receptor beta chain stems from a study of blood T cell repertoires in COVID-19. Study information: T cells, B-cell-depleted T cells, or PBMCs supplied cDNA or gDNA.

In the study's own analysis: Amplification with reference gene primers provided the estimates of nucleated cell counts. Sequencing used immunoSEQ multiplex PCR; TCRdb keeps in-frame clones, though not all of them. V and J calls and clone size are as listed in that table; D and trimming were resolved from the DNA. The sample has about 160,000 clones, around 80% seen once. Germline V gene data show CDR1 as LGHDT and CDR2 as YNNKEL (reference sequence). The CDR3 contains 13 residues. V was clipped by 3 bases and J by 4 bases, with 9 bases between them. The chain uses TRBV3-1 (or the pseudogene TRBV3-2) and TRBJ1-1; tentatively, D is TRBD1 (5 bases). Sequenced: peripheral blood. The sequence was collected from a man aged 55-75 years with acute or convalescent COVID-19. The CDR3 protein is CASSHRRVTEAFF. CDR3 DNA sequence: TGTGCCAGCAGCCATCGCAGGGTCACTGAAGCTTTCTTT.